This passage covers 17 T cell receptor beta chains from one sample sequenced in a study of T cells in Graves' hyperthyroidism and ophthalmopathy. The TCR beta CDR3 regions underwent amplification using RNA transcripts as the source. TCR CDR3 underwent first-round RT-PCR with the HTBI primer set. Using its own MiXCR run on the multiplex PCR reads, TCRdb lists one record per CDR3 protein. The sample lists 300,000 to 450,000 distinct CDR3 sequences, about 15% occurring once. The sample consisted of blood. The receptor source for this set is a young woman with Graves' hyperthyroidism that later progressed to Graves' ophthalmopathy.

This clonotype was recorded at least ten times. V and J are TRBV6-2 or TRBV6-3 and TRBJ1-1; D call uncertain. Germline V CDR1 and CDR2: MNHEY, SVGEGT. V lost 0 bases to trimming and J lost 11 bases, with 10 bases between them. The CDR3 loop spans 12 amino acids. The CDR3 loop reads CASSYSIWEAFF. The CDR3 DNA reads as TGTGCCAGCAGTTACTCGATTTGGGAGGCTTTCTTT.

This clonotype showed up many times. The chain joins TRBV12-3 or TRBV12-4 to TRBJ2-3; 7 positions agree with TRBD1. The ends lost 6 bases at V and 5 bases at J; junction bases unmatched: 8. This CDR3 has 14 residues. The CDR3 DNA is TGTGCCAGCAGCTCCACAGGGGATGGAGATACGCAGTATTTT. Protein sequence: CASSSTGDGDTQYF.

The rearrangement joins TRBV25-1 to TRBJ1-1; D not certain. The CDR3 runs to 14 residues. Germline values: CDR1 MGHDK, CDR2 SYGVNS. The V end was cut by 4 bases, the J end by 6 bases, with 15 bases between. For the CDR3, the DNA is TGTGCCAGCAGTGTGACGGGCGCGGTGCCTGAAGCTTTCTTT. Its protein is CASSVTGAVPEAFF.

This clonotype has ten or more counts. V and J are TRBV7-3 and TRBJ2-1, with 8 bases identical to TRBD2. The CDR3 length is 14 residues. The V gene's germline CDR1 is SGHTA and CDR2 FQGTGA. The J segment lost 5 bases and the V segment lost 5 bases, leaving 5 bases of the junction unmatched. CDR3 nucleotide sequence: TGTGCCAGCAGCCGTAGCGGGATTAACAATGAGCAGTTCTTC. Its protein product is CASSRSGINNEQFF.

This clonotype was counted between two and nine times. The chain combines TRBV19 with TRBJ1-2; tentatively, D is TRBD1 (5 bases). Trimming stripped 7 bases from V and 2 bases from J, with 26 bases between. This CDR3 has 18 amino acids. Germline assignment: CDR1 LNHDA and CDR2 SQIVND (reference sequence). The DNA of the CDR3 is TGTGCCAGTACCCCGAAATCCCCCACCGGCAGGGTGAACTATGGCTACACCTTC. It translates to CASTPKSPTGRVNYGYTF.

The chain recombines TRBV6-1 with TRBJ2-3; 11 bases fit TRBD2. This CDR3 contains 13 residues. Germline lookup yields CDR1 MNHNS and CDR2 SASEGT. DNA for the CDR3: TGTGCTGGCCGACTAGCGGGAACAGATACGCAGTATTTT. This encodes CAGRLAGTDTQYF.

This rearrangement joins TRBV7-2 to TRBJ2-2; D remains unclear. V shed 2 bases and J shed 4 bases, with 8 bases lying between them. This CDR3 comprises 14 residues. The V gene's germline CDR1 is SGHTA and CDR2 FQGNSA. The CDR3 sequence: CASSLIFGTGELFF. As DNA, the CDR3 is TGTGCCAGCAGCTTAATTTTCGGCACCGGGGAGCTGTTTTTT. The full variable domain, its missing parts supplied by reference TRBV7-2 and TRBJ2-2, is GAGVSQSPSNKVTEKGKDVELRCDPISGHTALYWYRQSLGQGLEFLIYFQGNSAPDKSGLPSDRFSAERTGGSVSTLTIQRTQQEDSAVYLCASSLIFGTGELFFGEGSRLTVL.

The CDR3 loop is CASRNTTGGEQFF. As DNA, the CDR3 is TGTGCCAGCCGGAACACCACTGGGGGTGAGCAGTTCTTC. The chain employs TRBV6-1 and TRBJ2-1, with D perhaps assigned TRBD1 or TRBD2 (5 bases each). Germline values: CDR1 MNHNS, CDR2 SASEGT. This CDR3 comprises 13 residues. The ends were cut back, 8 bases at V and 9 bases at J, with 17 bases in the middle.

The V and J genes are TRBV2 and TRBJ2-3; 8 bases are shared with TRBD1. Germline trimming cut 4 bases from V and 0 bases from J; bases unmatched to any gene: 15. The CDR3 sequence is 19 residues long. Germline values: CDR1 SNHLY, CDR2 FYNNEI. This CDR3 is CASSARDRSRTGSTDTQYF. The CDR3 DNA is TGTGCCAGCAGTGCCCGGGACAGGTCTCGGACGGGGAGCACAGATACGCAGTATTTT.

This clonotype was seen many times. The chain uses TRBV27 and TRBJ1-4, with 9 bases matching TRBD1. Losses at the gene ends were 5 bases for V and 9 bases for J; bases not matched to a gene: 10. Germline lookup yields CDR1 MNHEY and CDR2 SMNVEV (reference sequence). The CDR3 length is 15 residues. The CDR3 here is CASSQTGTGQKKLFF. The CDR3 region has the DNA TGTGCCAGCAGTCAAACCGGGACAGGGCAAAAAAAACTGTTTTTT.

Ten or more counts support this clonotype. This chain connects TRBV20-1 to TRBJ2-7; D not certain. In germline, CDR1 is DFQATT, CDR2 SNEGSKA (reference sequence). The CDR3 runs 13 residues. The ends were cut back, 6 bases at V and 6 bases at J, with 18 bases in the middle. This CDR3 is CSAFDLPGAEQYF. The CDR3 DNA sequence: TGCAGTGCCTTCGACCTGCCGGGTGCCGAGCAGTACTTC.

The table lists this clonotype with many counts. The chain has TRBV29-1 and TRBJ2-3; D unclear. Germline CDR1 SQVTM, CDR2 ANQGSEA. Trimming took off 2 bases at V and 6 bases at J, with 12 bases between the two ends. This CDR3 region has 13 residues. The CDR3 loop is CSVELGSRDTQYF. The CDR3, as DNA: TGCAGCGTTGAATTGGGGTCGAGGGATACGCAGTATTTT.

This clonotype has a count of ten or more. In DNA, the CDR3 is TGCAGTGCTAAAGGGGGCTATACGCAGTATTTT. Translation: CSAKGGYTQYF. The rearrangement joins TRBV20-1 to TRBJ2-3; 7 bases agree with TRBD1. In germline, CDR1 is DFQATT, CDR2 SNEGSKA (reference sequence). This CDR3 comprises 11 residues. Losses at the gene ends were 4 bases for V and 7 bases for J; bases not matched to a gene: 2.

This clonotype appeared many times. The CDR3 protein is CASSRQGDWNEQFF. CDR3 DNA sequence: TGTGCCAGCAGCCGACAGGGGGATTGGAATGAGCAGTTCTTC. This chain links TRBV3-1 with TRBJ2-1; 9 bases align to TRBD1. Trimming cost V 4 bases and J 7 bases; bases outside gene matches: 5. The V gene's germline CDR1 is LGHDT and CDR2 YNNKEL (reference sequence). The CDR3 loop spans 14 amino acids.

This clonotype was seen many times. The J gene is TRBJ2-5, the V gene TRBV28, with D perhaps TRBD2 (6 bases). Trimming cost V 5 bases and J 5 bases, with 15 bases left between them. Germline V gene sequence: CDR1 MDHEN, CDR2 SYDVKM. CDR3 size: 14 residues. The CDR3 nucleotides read TGTGCCAGCAGTCGGGGGACGGTGGGGGAGACCCAGTACTTC. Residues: CASSRGTVGETQYF.

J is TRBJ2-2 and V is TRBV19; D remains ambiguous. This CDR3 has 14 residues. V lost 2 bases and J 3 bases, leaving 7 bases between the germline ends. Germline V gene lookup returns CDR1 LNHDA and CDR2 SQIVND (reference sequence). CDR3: CASSINRYTGELFF. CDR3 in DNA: TGTGCCAGTAGTATAAACAGATACACCGGGGAGCTGTTTTTT.

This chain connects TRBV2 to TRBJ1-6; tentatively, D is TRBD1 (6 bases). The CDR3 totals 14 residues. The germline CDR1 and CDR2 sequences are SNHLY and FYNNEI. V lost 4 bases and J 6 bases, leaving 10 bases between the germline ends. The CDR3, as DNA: TGTGCCAGCAGTGGACAGGTTCTTAATTCACCCCTCCACTTT. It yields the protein CASSGQVLNSPLHF.